The 3 T cell receptor beta chains below all came from one sample that was sequenced in a study of low-dose radiotherapy and immunotherapy resistance in tumors (dated by TCRdb to between 2022 and 2023). In the paper's terms, the time point label means: before trial treatment. Data came from an Illumina HiSeq 2500. To make first-strand cDNA, Superscript III was used along with a set of TRAV- and TRBV-specific primers so that both the TCRalpha and TCRbeta chains were covered. TCRs were amplified for about 20 PCR cycles with Phusion, using a constant-region primer paired with the adapter attached to the V primers. Using fastp at Q25 and MiXCR, TCRdb reprocessed the public reads and kept productive beta chains. Under each unique CDR3 protein, matching rows form one entry showing the most common genes and DNA. The table for this sample lists over 70,000 distinct CDR3 sequences; 31% of them were counted only once. Around 10% of the sample is in the top ten clones.

Material: PBMCs, obtained before treatment. All receptors derive from a female donor with ovarian cancer.

This clonotype showed up many times. The rearrangement joins TRBV12-3 or TRBV12-4 to TRBJ1-6; D call uncertain. This CDR3 contains 14 residues. V shed 1 base and J shed 8 bases, with 9 bases lying between them. The CDR3 DNA is TGTGCCAGCAGTTTAGAGGCAGGTTATTCACCCCTCCACTTT. Encoded protein: CASSLEAGYSPLHF.

This clonotype was seen repeatedly, ten times or more. The chain has TRBV6-2 or TRBV6-3 and TRBJ1-2; D may be TRBD1 (5 bases). Germline V gives CDR1 MNHEY, CDR2 SVGEGT. Deletions cut 0 bases from V and 6 bases from J, with 8 bases between. The CDR3 covers 13 residues. CDR3 in amino acids: CASSYSETDGYTF. CDR3 sequence (DNA): TGTGCCAGCAGTTACTCGGAGACAGATGGCTACACCTTC.

This clonotype was detected a few times. V gene TRBV20-1 combines with J gene TRBJ2-7; TRBD1 aligns across 7 bases. There are 12 residues in the CDR3. Germline CDR1 and CDR2: DFQATT and SNEGSKA (reference sequence). J gave up 4 bases and V 1 base, and 1 base lay outside the gene matches. The CDR3: CSARVTGYEQYF. In nucleotides, the CDR3 is TGCAGTGCTAGAGTGACAGGGTACGAGCAGTACTTC.